The 27 T cell receptor beta chains below come from one sample, sequenced in a study of cytomegalovirus exposure and HLA in healthy donors. Use of 60 Vbeta and 13 Jbeta primers characterized the PCR. Libraries were prepared by immunoSEQ multiplex PCR; TCRdb keeps only in-frame clonotypes and omits some of them. The sample lists approximately 110,000 clones, around 68% occurring once. Sample: PBMCs. These receptors all come from a woman between 35 and 50 years old in good health and CMV-seropositive.

This chain connects TRBV6-5 to TRBJ2-7; 11 bases are shared with TRBD1. Germline CDR1 MNHEY, CDR2 SVGAGI. V lost 6 bases to trimming and J lost 5 bases; unmatched junction nucleotides: 6. The CDR3 is 14 residues long. For the CDR3, the DNA is TGTGCCAGCAGAGAGGACAGGGGGCTTGACGAGCAGTACTTC. Translated: CASREDRGLDEQYF.

This rearrangement joins TRBV19 to TRBJ1-2; 7 bases are shared with TRBD1. Trimming cost V 3 bases and J 5 bases; bases outside gene matches: 6. The CDR3 spans 14 residues. Germline CDR1 and CDR2: LNHDA and SQIVND (reference sequence). CDR3 nucleotides: TGTGCCAGTAGTATGGGACAGTTCTCTTATGGCTACACCTTC. It yields the protein CASSMGQFSYGYTF.

The chain joins TRBV18 to TRBJ2-1; TRBD2 matches 10 bases. Looked up from germline, CDR1 is KGHSH and CDR2 is LQKENI. The CDR3 is made up of 16 amino acids. V was clipped by 3 bases and J by 5 bases; unmatched bases: 7. Written as DNA, the CDR3 is TGTGCCAGCTCACCGGGGAGCGGGGGGGCCGACAATGAGCAGTTCTTC. This codes for CASSPGSGGADNEQFF.

This chain connects TRBV29-1 to TRBJ2-1; TRBD2 matches at 13 bases. Germline trimming cut 6 bases from V and 2 bases from J; bases unmatched to any gene: 4. Germline lookup yields CDR1 SQVTM and CDR2 ANQGSEA. This CDR3 has 15 residues. The CDR3, as DNA: TGCAGCGTAGATACTAGCGGGGGGGCCTACAATGAGCAGTTCTTC. This codes for CSVDTSGGAYNEQFF.

The sample holds a few counts of this clone. The chain couples TRBV2 to TRBJ1-6; D possibly corresponds to TRBD1 (6 bases). V was pared by 2 bases and J by 11 bases, with 10 bases between. CDR3 size: 13 residues. CDR1 and CDR2 from the germline V gene are SNHLY and FYNNEI. The CDR3 DNA sequence: TGTGCCAGCAGTGAAACAGGGTCCGCACCCCTCCACTTT. It yields the protein CASSETGSAPLHF.

Notes on this clone: The same CDR3 can be traced to other DNA sequences in this sample. The chain employs TRBV7-2 and TRBJ2-3; 11 bases align to TRBD2. The V segment lost 6 bases and the J segment 2 bases; nucleotides outside the gene matches: 4. Germline V gene data show CDR1 as SGHTA and CDR2 as FQGNSA. CDR3 length: 15 residues. The CDR3 nucleotides read TGTGCCAGCAGTCTAGCGGGGGGTCCCACAGATACGCAGTATTTT. Amino acid sequence: CASSLAGGPTDTQYF.

This clone occurred once. The genes are TRBV4-1 and TRBJ1-5; 7 positions agree with TRBD1. V lost 1 base and J lost 5; bases outside the gene matches: 8. Germline V CDR1 and CDR2: MGHRA, YSYEKL. The CDR3 length is 16 residues. CDR3: CASSQGRQGIYQPQHF. The CDR3 bases are TGCGCCAGCAGCCAAGGGAGACAGGGAATCTATCAGCCCCAGCATTTT.

This chain joins TRBV4-3 and TRBJ2-7, with TRBD2 matching over 9 bases. The V gene end was trimmed by 2 bases and the J gene end by 2 bases; junction bases not matched to a gene: 4. The CDR3 length is 15 residues. Germline V lookup: CDR1 LGHNA, CDR2 YSLEER. Here the CDR3 reads CASSQLERGAYEQYF. The CDR3 DNA reads as TGCGCCAGCAGCCAACTGGAGCGGGGGGCCTACGAGCAGTACTTC.

The rearrangement uses TRBV19 and TRBJ2-7; 7 nucleotides line up with TRBD2. V lost 6 bases, J lost 7 bases, and 9 bases stayed unmatched. Per the germline V gene, CDR1 is LNHDA and CDR2 is SQIVND (reference sequence). This CDR3 comprises 13 residues. CDR3 in DNA: TGTGCCAGTAGGGTGGGAGGGACTATGGAGCAGTACTTC. As protein: CASRVGGTMEQYF.

This clone was recorded only once. The rearrangement uses TRBV18 and TRBJ2-7, with D possibly TRBD2 on 5 matching bases. This CDR3 region has 13 residues. V lost 3 bases, J lost 6 bases, and 12 bases lay in between. Germline CDR1 and CDR2: KGHSH and LQKENI. CDR3 bases: TGTGCCAGCTCACCCGGACTCCATTCCGAGCAGTACTTC. This translates into CASSPGLHSEQYF.

V gene TRBV28 combines with J gene TRBJ2-5; 11 bases match TRBD2. The germline V gene has CDR1 MDHEN and CDR2 SYDVKM. The CDR3 extends over 15 amino acids. V was pared by 6 bases and J by 1 base, with 4 bases of the junction left unmatched. CDR3 DNA: TGTGCCAGCAGCCTGCTAGCGGGAGGCCAAGAGACCCAGTACTTC. Amino acid sequence: CASSLLAGGQETQYF.

The table lists this clone with a count of one. The chain links TRBV4-1 to TRBJ1-1; D gene unclear. Germline V CDR1 and CDR2: MGHRA, YSYEKL. Deletions cut 4 bases from V and 5 bases from J, with 20 bases between. This CDR3 is built from 16 residues. DNA for the CDR3: TGCGCCAGCAGCCCGGAATATCCCACTGGGAGGACTGAAGCTTTCTTT. It is translated as CASSPEYPTGRTEAFF.

The chain links TRBV14 to TRBJ2-1; 7 bases fit TRBD1. Germline V gene lookup returns CDR1 SGHDN and CDR2 FVKESK. After removal of 5 bases from V and 6 bases from J, the junction contained 13 bases not matched to a gene. The CDR3 runs to 16 residues. The CDR3 nucleotides are TGTGCCAGCAGCTATAACCTAGGACAGGTGTCCAATGAGCAGTTCTTC. As protein: CASSYNLGQVSNEQFF.

The J gene is TRBJ1-5, the V gene TRBV7-9, with TRBD1 matching over 10 bases. The CDR3 is 15 residues long. With 4 bases clipped from V and 4 bases from J, the junction kept 4 bases outside the gene matches. The V gene's germline CDR1 is SEHNR and CDR2 FQNEAQ (reference sequence). The CDR3 bases are TGTGCCAGCAGCTCTCCGGGACAGGGGAATCAGCCCCAGCATTTT. Translated, it gives CASSSPGQGNQPQHF. Together with reference TRBV7-9 and TRBJ1-5, the CDR3 gives the full variable domain: DTGVSQNPRHKITKRGQNVTFRCDPISEHNRLYWYRQTLGQGPEFLTYFQNEAQLEKSRLLSDRFSAERPKGSFSTLEIQRTEQGDSAMYLCASSSPGQGNQPQHFGDGTRLSIL.

With respect to this clone: Other DNA variants within this sample encode the same CDR3. V usage is TRBV5-1 and J usage is TRBJ2-3; TRBD1 agrees at 9 bases. The CDR3 is 15 amino acids. Germline CDR1 is SGHRS and CDR2 is YFSETQ. The V segment lost 5 bases and the J segment 4 bases; nucleotides outside the gene matches: 8. CDR3 sequence (DNA): TGCGCCAGCAGTTCAACAGGGGGCGATGCAGATACGCAGTATTTT. Translated, it gives CASSSTGGDADTQYF.

This rearrangement joins TRBV4-1 to TRBJ1-2; 8 bases align to TRBD1. The germline V gene has CDR1 MGHRA and CDR2 YSYEKL. The CDR3 has 16 amino acids. V lost 3 bases and J lost 3; bases outside the gene matches: 9. The CDR3 region has the DNA TGCGCCAGCAGCCATCGTACCGGGACAGGCTACTATGGCTACACCTTC. Residues: CASSHRTGTGYYGYTF.

The rearrangement uses TRBV6-5 and TRBJ1-2, with TRBD1 matching 7 bases. Germline CDR1 and CDR2: MNHEY and SVGAGI. CDR3 length: 13 amino acids. V was clipped by 5 bases and J by 5 bases; unmatched bases: 5. The CDR3 region is CASSMGQLYGYTF. The CDR3 DNA reads as TGTGCCAGCAGTATGGGACAGTTGTATGGCTACACCTTC.

The chain links TRBV12-5 to TRBJ2-7; 8 nucleotides agree with TRBD2. Trimming cost V 1 base and J 3 bases; bases outside gene matches: 5. The CDR3 length is 15 residues. Germline CDR1 reads LGHNT; CDR2 reads FRNRAP. The CDR3 region has the DNA TGTGCTAGTGGTTTGGCAGTCGGGGGGGGCTACGAGCAGTACTTC. Translating it yields CASGLAVGGGYEQYF.

This clone was seen once. The chain couples TRBV18 to TRBJ2-1; unclear D gene. The CDR3 loop spans 13 amino acids. Germline CDR1 reads KGHSH; CDR2 reads LQKENI. The V end lost 6 bases, the J end lost 5 bases, and 11 bases lay between the germline ends. This chain's CDR3 is CASSTRNNNEQFF. The CDR3 DNA follows: TGTGCCAGCTCCACCAGGAACAACAATGAGCAGTTCTTC.

The CDR3 DNA reads TGTGCCAGCAGCCCTTCCGGTTCATCGGCTGAAGCTTTCTTT. Translating it yields CASSPSGSSAEAFF. The V and J genes are TRBV9 and TRBJ1-1; D is unresolved. There are 14 residues in the CDR3. The germline V gene encodes CDR1 SGDLS and CDR2 YYNGEE. Trimming removed 4 bases from V and 6 bases from J, with 16 bases in between.

The V and J genes are TRBV5-1 and TRBJ2-3; D ambiguous. CDR3 length: 12 amino acids. V lost 4 bases and J lost 2, with 5 bases in between. Germline V lookup: CDR1 SGHRS, CDR2 YFSETQ. CDR3 loop: CASSANTDTQYF. The CDR3, as DNA: TGCGCCAGCAGCGCTAACACAGATACGCAGTATTTT.

This clone turned up a few times. This chain connects TRBV4-3 to TRBJ2-1, with D possibly TRBD2 on 5 matching bases. Germline V gene sequence: CDR1 LGHNA, CDR2 YSLEER. V was cut by 4 bases and J by 3 bases, with 7 bases left in between. The CDR3 contains 13 residues. In DNA, the CDR3 is TGCGCCAGCAGCCGTGGGAGCTACAATGAGCAGTTCTTC. This codes for CASSRGSYNEQFF.

This chain uses TRBV7-9 with TRBJ1-2; D possibly corresponds to TRBD1 (6 bases). The V and J ends lost 3 bases and 4 bases respectively, with 15 bases between them. Germline CDR1 is SEHNR and CDR2 is FQNEAQ (reference sequence). This CDR3 has 15 residues. The CDR3 region is CASSFPGTNTYGYTF. The CDR3 nucleotides are TGTGCCAGCAGCTTCCCCGGGACAAATACCTATGGCTACACCTTC.

This clone came up a few times. The genes are TRBV7-9 and TRBJ1-4, with TRBD1 as a possible D gene (5 bases). There are 15 residues in the CDR3. The germline gives CDR1 SEHNR, CDR2 FQNEAQ (reference sequence). V was pared by 5 bases and J by 6 bases, with 16 bases between. This CDR3 reads CASSERGVVDEKLFF. CDR3 in DNA: TGTGCCAGCAGCGAGCGGGGGGTAGTAGATGAAAAACTGTTTTTT.

This clone was found once. V usage is TRBV5-1 and J usage is TRBJ1-3; tentatively, D is TRBD1 (5 bases). Germline V lookup: CDR1 SGHRS, CDR2 YFSETQ. V was cut by 0 bases and J by 8 bases, with 9 bases left in between. The CDR3 covers 13 residues. The DNA of the CDR3 is TGCGCCAGCAGCTTGGCCGGGGGGGACACCATATATTTT. It specifies CASSLAGGDTIYF.

The table lists this clone with a few counts. The rearrangement joins TRBV30 to TRBJ2-1; D not resolved. The germline V and J ends were trimmed by 2 bases and 4 bases, with 15 bases remaining between them. Germline V gives CDR1 GTSNPN, CDR2 SVGIG (reference sequence). The CDR3 has 15 amino acids. CDR3 region: CAWSNQRGSYNEQFF. In DNA, the CDR3 is TGTGCCTGGAGTAACCAGCGAGGCTCGTACAATGAGCAGTTCTTC.

This clone is a singleton in its sample. The V call is TRBV13, the J call TRBJ2-6, with unresolved D. Germline V lookup: CDR1 PRHDT, CDR2 FYEKMQ (reference sequence). V shed 5 bases and J shed 3 bases, with 11 bases lying between them. The CDR3 is 15 residues long. The CDR3 DNA reads TGTGCCAGCAGCCCCCGCGTTGGTGGGGCCAACGTCCTGACTTTC. This gives the protein CASSPRVGGANVLTF. The whole variable domain, filled in from reference TRBV13 and TRBJ2-6, reads AAGVIQSPRHLIKEKRETATLKCYPIPRHDTVYWYQQGPGQDPQFLISFYEKMQSDKGSIPDRFSAQQFSDYHSELNMSSLELGDSALYFCASSPRVGGANVLTFGAGSRLTVL.